The text below deals with one TCR beta chain. Its cognate antigen is unknown. These data originate in a study of T cell repertoires in cytomegalovirus infection. Looking at the study overall: Recently identified HLA-C-restricted CMV epitopes and well-studied HLA-B-restricted CMV epitopes were used by the study. In public TCR beta signatures, there were indications of both CMV infection and matching HLA type.

TCRdb re-analysed the reads in MiXCR, keeping a single row per CDR3 protein. The data hold 900,000 to 950,000 distinct CDR3 sequences, with about a third observed a single time. Germline values: CDR1 KGHSH, CDR2 LQKENI. This CDR3 has 16 residues. Trimming took 0 bases from V and 0 from J, leaving 10 bases between them. V gene TRBV18 combines with J gene TRBJ2-3, with a weak D call TRBD2 (6 bases). The sequence derives from a human donor in good health (CMV status not recorded). Some clones in this sample may be carry-over from other donors' samples. Material: cultured CD8+ T cells from PBMCs, obtained from culture after CMV antigen stimulation. CDR3 sequence (DNA): TGTGCCAGCTCACCACCGGGGGGATCTAGCACAGATACGCAGTATTTT. Protein product: CASSPPGGSSTDTQYF.